This TCR beta chain emerged from a study of blood T cell repertoires in COVID-19. This clone was counted a single time. Trimming removed 2 bases at V and 9 bases at J, with 14 bases between. Germline lookup yields CDR1 SGHTA and CDR2 FQGNSA. The CDR3 spans 14 residues. In the original workflow: Amplification from reference gene primers served as the basis for estimated nucleated cell counts. The repertoire was sequenced with immunoSEQ multiplex PCR; TCRdb's copy has only in-frame clones and lacks some. V and J calls plus clone size are reproduced from that table; the DNA served to infer D and trimming. The sample carries 300,000 or so clones, approximately 86% recorded once.

J is TRBJ1-5 and V is TRBV7-2; D remains unclear. The sequenced sample was peripheral blood. The sequence came from a man aged 65 to 79 with acute or convalescent COVID-19. CDR3 loop: CASSLKWPGLPQHF. CDR3 in DNA: TGTGCCAGCAGCTTAAAGTGGCCGGGTCTGCCCCAGCATTTT.